This passage covers 8 T cell receptor beta chains from one sample sequenced in a study of Ad26.COV2.S vaccination and SARS-CoV-2 variants. Noted treatment: about 20 received Ad26.COV2.S at low or high dose, single or two shots; about 5 received placebo; per-sample allocation not given. The study sampled participants on day 63 after the first vaccine or placebo injection. This table comes from immunoSEQ multiplex PCR, and its TCRdb copy is limited to in-frame clones, with some not included. The table shows some 340,000 clones, with approximately 86% occurring only once. The sample was peripheral blood, taken in a trial of Ad26.COV2.S vaccine versus placebo. The receptors derive from a person between 18 and 60 years old who received the Ad26.COV2.S COVID-19 vaccine or a placebo.

This sequence joins TRBV7-9 and TRBJ1-2, with 9 bases fitting TRBD1. V lost 5 bases and J lost 8; bases outside the gene matches: 9. From germline, CDR1 is SEHNR and CDR2 FQNEAQ (reference sequence). CDR3 size: 14 residues. CDR3 sequence: CASSTDRGSSGYTF. The CDR3 nucleotides are TGTGCCAGCAGCACCGACAGGGGGTCCTCCGGCTACACCTTC.

This clone was seen a handful of times. The chain links TRBV28 to TRBJ2-7, with 11 bases identical to TRBD1. From germline, CDR1 is MDHEN and CDR2 SYDVKM. The CDR3 extends over 14 amino acids. The V gene end was trimmed by 4 bases and the J gene end by 3 bases; junction bases not matched to a gene: 2. The CDR3 sequence: CASSYGTGGYEQYF. CDR3 in DNA: TGTGCCAGCAGTTACGGGACAGGGGGCTACGAGCAGTACTTC.

The sample holds a few counts of this clone. The V gene is TRBV6-1, the J gene TRBJ1-2; 8 nucleotides match TRBD1. The CDR3 runs to 14 residues. With 2 bases clipped from V and 8 bases from J, the junction kept 7 bases outside the gene matches. Germline V gives CDR1 MNHNS, CDR2 SASEGT. Here the CDR3 reads CASSERGQVSGYTF. The CDR3 DNA reads TGTGCCAGCAGTGAACGGGGACAGGTTTCCGGCTACACCTTC.

The CDR3 loop is CASGSRFLTGTGINTGELFF. The CDR3 DNA sequence: TGTGCTAGTGGTTCCCGTTTCCTCACCGGGACAGGGATAAACACCGGGGAGCTGTTTTTT. The chain combines TRBV12-5 with TRBJ2-2, with TRBD1 matching over 9 bases. CDR3 length equals 20 residues. Looked up from germline, CDR1 is LGHNT and CDR2 is FRNRAP. Germline trimming cut 4 bases from V and 2 bases from J; bases unmatched to any gene: 17.

V usage is TRBV5-6 and J usage is TRBJ1-5; 8 positions match TRBD1. The CDR3 is made up of 17 amino acids. CDR1 is SGHDT, CDR2 YYEEEE, per germline. V was clipped by 4 bases and J by 4 bases; unmatched bases: 13. CDR3 sequence reads: CASSPWTGPFGNQPQHF. The CDR3 bases are TGTGCCAGCAGCCCCTGGACAGGGCCTTTTGGGAATCAGCCCCAGCATTTT.

The V and J genes are TRBV5-1 and TRBJ2-5; possibly TRBD1 for D (5 bases). V lost 5 bases and J 2 bases, leaving 10 bases between the germline ends. The CDR3 spans 13 residues. Per the germline V gene, CDR1 is SGHRS and CDR2 is YFSETQ. CDR3 coding DNA: TGCGCCAGCAGTAAGACAGTACAAGAGACCCAGTACTTC. Its translation is CASSKTVQETQYF.

Worth noting for this clone: The same CDR3 can be traced to other DNA sequences in this sample. The V call is TRBV2, the J call TRBJ1-2, with D perhaps TRBD1 (5 bases). V lost 3 bases, J lost 8 bases, and 10 bases lay in between. From germline, CDR1 is SNHLY and CDR2 FYNNEI. The CDR3 is made up of 12 amino acids. For the CDR3, the DNA is TGTGCCAGCAGTGAGCAGGGAGGGGGCTACACCTTC. It codes for CASSEQGGGYTF.

The rearrangement uses TRBV7-8 and TRBJ1-4, with 7 bases lining up with TRBD1. The CDR3 has 18 amino acids. Trimming removed 4 bases from V and 8 bases from J; junction bases left unmatched: 19. Germline V lookup: CDR1 SGHVS, CDR2 FQNEAQ. The CDR3 reads CASSSSRGAEGAREKLFF. The CDR3 bases are TGTGCCAGCAGCTCCTCAAGGGGGGCGGAGGGGGCAAGGGAAAAACTGTTTTTT. The whole variable domain, filled in from reference TRBV7-8 and TRBJ1-4, reads GAGVSQSPRYKVAKRGQDVALRCDPISGHVSLFWYQQALGQGPEFLTYFQNEAQLDKSGLPSDRFFAERPEGSVSTLKIQRTQQEDSAVYLCASSSSRGAEGAREKLFFGSGTQLSVL.